This T cell receptor beta chain emerged from a study of Ad26.COV2.S vaccination and SARS-CoV-2 variants. Study-level information: Enrolled in COV1001, the donor was in the Ad26.COV2.S trial arm, which received the vaccine.

The CDR3 consists of 12 residues. The germline V gene has CDR1 MGHDK and CDR2 SYGVNS. V shed 3 bases and J shed 5 bases, with 7 bases lying between them. The treatment: 15 to 20 received Ad26.COV2.S at low or high dose, single or two shots; several received placebo; per-sample allocation not given. On day 63 after the first injection, vaccine and placebo recipients gave samples. TCRdb keeps only in-frame clones here, not all; method: immunoSEQ multiplex PCR. The sample consists of hundreds of thousands of clones, approximately 85% of them appearing once. Study-wide results and caveats: Reported findings describe substantial breadth in spike-specific CD8+ and CD4+ T cell responses following vaccination.

About this clone: Its target is not known.

The TCR comes from a person aged 18 to 65 who received the Ad26.COV2.S COVID-19 vaccine or a placebo. The chain has TRBV25-1 and TRBJ1-2; D not resolved. The sequencing used peripheral blood, collected in a trial of Ad26.COV2.S vaccine versus placebo. CDR3 nucleotides: TGTGCCAGCAGTGACCGACCATATGGCTACACCTTC. It codes for CASSDRPYGYTF.